This is a list of T cell receptor beta chains from one sample in a study of cytomegalovirus exposure and HLA in healthy donors. Assay: immunoSEQ multiplex PCR; the TCRdb copy retains only in-frame clones and omits some. The sample comprises roughly 250,000 clones, roughly 89% of which are singletons, and about 2.5% rests with the top ten. The sequencing input was PBMCs. These receptors were taken from a man aged 18 to 29 in good health and CMV-seronegative. Each CDR3 is given with its conserved first and last residue. Each record gives: CDR3 protein, CDR3 DNA, V gene, J gene, clone size, D gene. D genes are given only for firm matches. Only some rows state a clone size, as once, few, many or a class for expanded clones.

cdr3_aa: CASSLSIPVAYNEQFF; cdr3_nt: TGTGCCAGCAGTTTATCGATACCAGTGGCCTACAATGAGCAGTTCTTC; v_call: TRBV27; j_call: TRBJ2-1; clone_size: NA; d_call: NA
cdr3_aa: CASSLQLGYEQYF; cdr3_nt: TGTGCCAGCAGTTTACAGCTAGGCTACGAGCAGTACTTC; v_call: TRBV27; j_call: TRBJ2-7; clone_size: NA; d_call: NA
cdr3_aa: CASSTKQQGGGAGGHQPQHF; cdr3_nt: TGTGCCAGCAGTACTAAACAACAGGGTGGAGGGGCGGGGGGGCATCAGCCCCAGCATTTT; v_call: TRBV27; j_call: TRBJ1-5; clone_size: NA; d_call: NA
cdr3_aa: CASSCLRGRALEQYF; cdr3_nt: TGTGCCAGCAGCTGCCTTAGGGGGAGGGCCCTCGAGCAGTACTTC; v_call: TRBV7-9; j_call: TRBJ2-7; clone_size: few; d_call: NA
cdr3_aa: CASTRGLLGPEAFF; cdr3_nt: TGTGCCAGCACGCGGGGACTCCTGGGGCCTGAAGCTTTCTTT; v_call: TRBV6-6; j_call: TRBJ1-1; clone_size: NA; d_call: NA
cdr3_aa: CAWSVLTGGPYEQYF; cdr3_nt: TGTGCCTGGAGTGTATTGACAGGGGGTCCCTACGAGCAGTACTTC; v_call: TRBV30; j_call: TRBJ2-7; clone_size: NA; d_call: TRBD1
cdr3_aa: CATQSQDKNYEQYF; cdr3_nt: TGTGCCACCCAAAGCCAGGACAAGAACTACGAGCAGTACTTC; v_call: TRBV19; j_call: TRBJ2-7; clone_size: NA; d_call: NA
cdr3_aa: CASSSWTGGANTGELFF; cdr3_nt: TGTGCCAGCAGCTCTTGGACGGGAGGCGCGAACACCGGGGAGCTGTTTTTT; v_call: TRBV9; j_call: TRBJ2-2; clone_size: NA; d_call: TRBD2
cdr3_aa: CASSSRLSTGELFF; cdr3_nt: TGTGCCAGCAGCTCGAGACTCTCCACCGGGGAGCTGTTTTTT; v_call: TRBV5-4; j_call: TRBJ2-2; clone_size: NA; d_call: NA
cdr3_aa: CASSIGQGGQPQHF; cdr3_nt: TGTGCCAGCAGTATTGGACAGGGAGGTCAGCCCCAGCATTTT; v_call: TRBV27; j_call: TRBJ1-5; clone_size: NA; d_call: TRBD1
cdr3_aa: CATSRVQGKGYEQYF; cdr3_nt: TGTGCCACCAGCAGAGTCCAGGGGAAAGGATACGAGCAGTACTTC; v_call: TRBV15; j_call: TRBJ2-7; clone_size: NA; d_call: NA
cdr3_aa: CASSQDHPDTLGANVLTF; cdr3_nt: TGCGCCAGCAGCCAAGATCACCCGGACACCCTGGGGGCCAACGTCCTGACTTTC; v_call: TRBV4-3; j_call: TRBJ2-6; clone_size: NA; d_call: NA
cdr3_aa: CASSLPRGWEPYNEQFF; cdr3_nt: TGTGCCAGCAGTTTGCCCAGGGGTTGGGAACCCTACAATGAGCAGTTCTTC; v_call: TRBV27; j_call: TRBJ2-1; clone_size: NA; d_call: NA
cdr3_aa: CASGAGGLGGELFF; cdr3_nt: TGCGCCAGCGGGGCGGGGGGCCTCGGCGGGGAGCTGTTTTTT; v_call: TRBV5-1; j_call: TRBJ2-2; clone_size: NA; d_call: TRBD2
cdr3_aa: CASSQVQGMADTQYF; cdr3_nt: TGCGCCAGCAGCCAAGTTCAGGGGATGGCAGATACGCAGTATTTT; v_call: TRBV4-3; j_call: TRBJ2-3; clone_size: NA; d_call: NA
cdr3_aa: CASSSQTGEGSPLHF; cdr3_nt: TGTGCCAGCAGCTCCCAGACAGGGGAGGGTTCACCCCTCCACTTT; v_call: TRBV7-9; j_call: TRBJ1-6; clone_size: NA; d_call: TRBD1
cdr3_aa: CASSPTGSNYGYTF; cdr3_nt: TGTGCCAGCTCACCGACAGGGTCTAACTATGGCTACACCTTC; v_call: TRBV18; j_call: TRBJ1-2; clone_size: once; d_call: TRBD1
cdr3_aa: CAISPPRGEQYF; cdr3_nt: TGTGCCATCAGCCCACCTCGGGGCGAGCAGTACTTC; v_call: TRBV10-3; j_call: TRBJ2-7; clone_size: NA; d_call: NA
cdr3_aa: CAISRDSRGSDGYTF; cdr3_nt: TGTGCCATCAGCCGGGACTCCCGGGGGAGTGATGGCTACACCTTC; v_call: TRBV10-3; j_call: TRBJ1-2; clone_size: NA; d_call: NA
cdr3_aa: CASSDRRTGGAFAGANVLTF; cdr3_nt: TGTGCCAGCAGTGATAGGAGGACAGGGGGCGCGTTTGCTGGGGCCAACGTCCTGACTTTC; v_call: TRBV6-1; j_call: TRBJ2-6; clone_size: NA; d_call: TRBD1
cdr3_aa: CASSLFPLANYGYTF; cdr3_nt: TGTGCCAGCAGCTTGTTCCCCCTAGCTAACTATGGCTACACCTTC; v_call: TRBV5-4; j_call: TRBJ1-2; clone_size: few; d_call: NA
cdr3_aa: CASSLGSRGRGYTF; cdr3_nt: TGTGCCAGCAGCTTAGGTAGCAGGGGGAGAGGCTACACCTTC; v_call: TRBV7-9; j_call: TRBJ1-2; clone_size: NA; d_call: TRBD1
cdr3_aa: CASSRTQETQYF; cdr3_nt: TGCGCCAGCAGCCGGACACAAGAGACCCAGTACTTC; v_call: TRBV4-1; j_call: TRBJ2-5; clone_size: NA; d_call: NA
cdr3_aa: CASSFRGVLGEQYF; cdr3_nt: TGTGCCAGCAGCTTCCGGGGGGTTTTGGGCGAGCAGTACTTC; v_call: TRBV7-2; j_call: TRBJ2-7; clone_size: NA; d_call: TRBD2
cdr3_aa: CATSRWDRDTDTQYF; cdr3_nt: TGTGCCACCAGCAGGTGGGACAGGGATACAGATACGCAGTATTTT; v_call: TRBV15; j_call: TRBJ2-3; clone_size: once; d_call: TRBD1
cdr3_aa: CASISGNQPQHF; cdr3_nt: TGTGCCAGTATTTCGGGGAATCAGCCCCAGCATTTT; v_call: TRBV28; j_call: TRBJ1-5; clone_size: NA; d_call: NA
cdr3_aa: CASSGTGTGSYEQYF; cdr3_nt: TGTGCCAGCAGTGGGACCGGGACAGGCTCCTACGAGCAGTACTTC; v_call: TRBV28; j_call: TRBJ2-7; clone_size: NA; d_call: TRBD1
cdr3_aa: CASSYGDRGNSPLHF; cdr3_nt: TGTGCCAGCAGTTATGGGGACAGGGGGAATTCACCCCTCCACTTT; v_call: TRBV6-5; j_call: TRBJ1-6; clone_size: once; d_call: TRBD1
cdr3_aa: CASSFLRVSEQYF; cdr3_nt: TGTGCCAGCAGTTTCCTCCGGGTGAGCGAGCAGTACTTC; v_call: TRBV28; j_call: TRBJ2-7; clone_size: NA; d_call: NA
cdr3_aa: CASSPDLFTEAFF; cdr3_nt: TGTGCCAGCAGCCCTGACTTGTTCACTGAAGCTTTCTTT; v_call: TRBV7-2; j_call: TRBJ1-1; clone_size: few; d_call: NA
cdr3_aa: CASIVQFF; cdr3_nt: TGTGCCAGCATAGTGCAGTTCTTC; v_call: TRBV27; j_call: TRBJ2-1; clone_size: NA; d_call: NA
cdr3_aa: CASSQAGGPADTQYF; cdr3_nt: TGCGCCAGCAGCCAAGCCGGGGGGCCGGCAGATACGCAGTATTTT; v_call: TRBV4-3; j_call: TRBJ2-3; clone_size: NA; d_call: NA
cdr3_aa: CASSLVVAGGGTDTQYF; cdr3_nt: TGTGCCAGCAGCTTAGTTGTAGCGGGGGGGGGCACAGATACGCAGTATTTT; v_call: TRBV7-2; j_call: TRBJ2-3; clone_size: NA; d_call: TRBD2
cdr3_aa: CASASAAGYTF; cdr3_nt: TGTGCCAGCGCCTCGGCGGCGGGCTACACCTTC; v_call: TRBV7-2; j_call: TRBJ1-2; clone_size: NA; d_call: NA
cdr3_aa: CASSPLYGARGANYGYTF; cdr3_nt: TGTGCCAGCAGCCCCTTGTATGGGGCGCGGGGGGCTAACTATGGCTACACCTTC; v_call: TRBV5-6; j_call: TRBJ1-2; clone_size: once; d_call: NA
cdr3_aa: CASRSLGTSVLNEQFF; cdr3_nt: TGTGCCAGCAGGTCCCTGGGGACTAGCGTTTTGAATGAGCAGTTCTTC; v_call: TRBV27; j_call: TRBJ2-1; clone_size: NA; d_call: TRBD2
cdr3_aa: CASKPEGALSEKLFF; cdr3_nt: TGTGCCAGCAAGCCCGAGGGGGCCCTGAGTGAAAAACTGTTTTTT; v_call: TRBV6-5; j_call: TRBJ1-4; clone_size: NA; d_call: TRBD1
cdr3_aa: CASKRQGDAFF; cdr3_nt: TGTGCCAGTAAGAGACAGGGTGACGCTTTCTTT; v_call: TRBV6-5; j_call: TRBJ1-1; clone_size: NA; d_call: TRBD1
cdr3_aa: CAISGSGRDNEQFF; cdr3_nt: TGTGCCATCAGTGGGAGCGGGAGGGACAATGAGCAGTTCTTC; v_call: TRBV10-3; j_call: TRBJ2-1; clone_size: NA; d_call: TRBD2
cdr3_aa: CASSEVNEQYF; cdr3_nt: TGTGCCAGCAGTGAAGTAAACGAGCAGTACTTC; v_call: TRBV6-1; j_call: TRBJ2-7; clone_size: NA; d_call: NA
cdr3_aa: CASSLLGVQETQYF; cdr3_nt: TGTGCCAGCAGTTTACTAGGGGTACAAGAGACCCAGTACTTC; v_call: TRBV28; j_call: TRBJ2-5; clone_size: NA; d_call: NA
cdr3_aa: CASSYYESLEAFF; cdr3_nt: TGTGCCAGCAGTTACTACGAGAGCCTTGAAGCTTTCTTT; v_call: TRBV6-5; j_call: TRBJ1-1; clone_size: NA; d_call: NA
cdr3_aa: CASSLDGLAVYEQYF; cdr3_nt: TGTGCCAGCAGCTTAGACGGACTAGCGGTGTACGAGCAGTACTTC; v_call: TRBV7-9; j_call: TRBJ2-7; clone_size: NA; d_call: TRBD2
cdr3_aa: CASSLFRGGAQETQYF; cdr3_nt: TGTGCCAGCAGCTTGTTCCGGGGGGGCGCCCAAGAGACCCAGTACTTC; v_call: TRBV5-6; j_call: TRBJ2-5; clone_size: NA; d_call: TRBD2
cdr3_aa: CARQGSVTQYF; cdr3_nt: TGTGCCCGACAGGGATCCGTGACCCAGTACTTC; v_call: TRBV30; j_call: TRBJ2-5; clone_size: NA; d_call: TRBD1
cdr3_aa: CASSVNRVDEQYF; cdr3_nt: TGTGCCAGCAGTGTCAACAGGGTAGACGAGCAGTACTTC; v_call: TRBV6-1; j_call: TRBJ2-7; clone_size: NA; d_call: NA
cdr3_aa: CASRSGGTQYF; cdr3_nt: TGTGCCAGCAGATCGGGGGGCACCCAGTACTTC; v_call: TRBV11-2; j_call: TRBJ2-5; clone_size: few; d_call: NA
cdr3_aa: CASSPQLYEQYF; cdr3_nt: TGTGCCAGCTCACCACAGCTCTACGAGCAGTACTTC; v_call: TRBV18; j_call: TRBJ2-7; clone_size: NA; d_call: NA
cdr3_aa: CASSGGGIDEQYF; cdr3_nt: TGTGCCAGCAGCGGAGGGGGCATAGACGAGCAGTACTTC; v_call: TRBV9; j_call: TRBJ2-7; clone_size: NA; d_call: TRBD1
cdr3_aa: CASSVGEGWPLHF; cdr3_nt: TGTGCCAGCAGCGTAGGGGAGGGTTGGCCCCTCCACTTT; v_call: TRBV9; j_call: TRBJ1-6; clone_size: few; d_call: NA
cdr3_aa: CASSLRGAGDGYTF; cdr3_nt: TGTGCCAGCAGCCTACGTGGGGCAGGGGATGGCTACACCTTC; v_call: TRBV6-1; j_call: TRBJ1-2; clone_size: NA; d_call: NA
cdr3_aa: CASSPTTTGGNYGYTF; cdr3_nt: TGCGCCAGCAGCCCTACTACCACAGGGGGCAACTATGGCTACACCTTC; v_call: TRBV5-1; j_call: TRBJ1-2; clone_size: NA; d_call: TRBD1
cdr3_aa: CASSVGGRNEQFF; cdr3_nt: TGTGCCAGCAGCGTCGGGGGGCGGAATGAGCAGTTCTTC; v_call: TRBV9; j_call: TRBJ2-1; clone_size: NA; d_call: NA
cdr3_aa: CASSKSPGTGELFF; cdr3_nt: TGTGCCAGCTCTAAGTCTCCGGGCACCGGGGAGCTGTTTTTT; v_call: TRBV2; j_call: TRBJ2-2; clone_size: NA; d_call: NA
cdr3_aa: CASSQGPSGKDTQYF; cdr3_nt: TGCGCCAGCAGCCAAGGACCTAGCGGGAAGGATACGCAGTATTTT; v_call: TRBV4-1; j_call: TRBJ2-3; clone_size: NA; d_call: TRBD2
cdr3_aa: CASSYRGDNSPLHF; cdr3_nt: TGCGCCAGCAGCTACAGGGGCGATAATTCACCCCTCCACTTT; v_call: TRBV4-1; j_call: TRBJ1-6; clone_size: NA; d_call: TRBD1
cdr3_aa: CASRVRGLDTGELFF; cdr3_nt: TGTGCCAGTAGAGTCAGGGGTCTGGACACCGGGGAGCTGTTTTTT; v_call: TRBV19; j_call: TRBJ2-2; clone_size: few; d_call: NA
cdr3_aa: CASSQSGAGEDYGYTF; cdr3_nt: TGTGCCAGCAGCCAATCCGGGGCAGGGGAAGACTATGGCTACACCTTC; v_call: TRBV16; j_call: TRBJ1-2; clone_size: NA; d_call: NA
cdr3_aa: CASSRREGYGYTF; cdr3_nt: TGTGCCAGCAGCCGCAGGGAGGGTTATGGCTACACCTTC; v_call: TRBV27; j_call: TRBJ1-2; clone_size: NA; d_call: NA